This T cell receptor beta chain was profiled in a study of OX40 agonist ivuxolimab in advanced cancers. Study summary: The drug used for patients, ivuxolimab, was an agonistic anti-OX40 (CD134) antibody. Points from the study as a whole: In a subset of nonresponders, normalized T-cell clonal expansion was also low. Expanded peripheral T-cell antigen specificity went undetermined.

Sequencing used immunoSEQ multiplex PCR; TCRdb keeps in-frame clones, though not all of them. Here the sample spans almost 50,000 clones, around 81% being singletons. Turning to this clone: Its antigen is as yet unknown.

Deletions cut 5 bases from V and 4 bases from J, with 17 bases between. CDR1 is LNHDA and CDR2 is SQIVND in the germline V gene (reference sequence). CDR3 length: 16 amino acids. Samples were taken at baseline and on day 1 of cycles 4 and 7. This sample comprised CD4+ or CD8+ T cells sorted from blood, obtained in a trial of the OX40 agonist ivuxolimab. V gene TRBV19 combines with J gene TRBJ2-2; D possibly corresponds to TRBD2 (6 bases). This TCR came from an adult with an advanced solid tumor such as melanoma, head and neck, liver or kidney cancer. The CDR3 coding sequence is TGTGCCAGTAGTTCTGGACGACGGGAGATCACCGGGGAGCTGTTTTTT. It translates to CASSSGRREITGELFF.